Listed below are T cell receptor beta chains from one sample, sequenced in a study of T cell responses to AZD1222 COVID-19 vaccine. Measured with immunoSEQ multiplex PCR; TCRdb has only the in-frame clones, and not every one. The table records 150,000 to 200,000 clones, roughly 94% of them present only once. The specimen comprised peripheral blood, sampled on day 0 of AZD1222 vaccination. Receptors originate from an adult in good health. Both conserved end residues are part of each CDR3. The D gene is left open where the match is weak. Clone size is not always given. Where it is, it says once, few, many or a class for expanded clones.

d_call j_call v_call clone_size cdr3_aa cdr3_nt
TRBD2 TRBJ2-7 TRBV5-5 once CASSLAGLAGYEQYF TGTGCCAGCAGCTTGGCCGGGCTAGCGGGTTACGAGCAGTACTTC
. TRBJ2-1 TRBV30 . CAWTGSYNEQFF TGTGCCTGGACAGGCTCCTACAATGAGCAGTTCTTC
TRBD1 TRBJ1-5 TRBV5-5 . CASSPGGYSNQPQHF TGTGCCAGCAGCCCAGGGGGTTATAGCAATCAGCCCCAGCATTTT
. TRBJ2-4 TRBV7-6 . CASSPRVGRPPVDIQYF TGTGCCAGCAGCCCCCGGGTGGGCAGACCGCCAGTAGACATTCAGTACTTC
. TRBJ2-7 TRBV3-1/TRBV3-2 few CASSHYSGAYEQYF TGTGCCAGCAGCCATTATAGCGGAGCCTACGAGCAGTACTTC
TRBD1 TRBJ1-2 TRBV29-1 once CSVASDRGYGYTF TGCAGCGTTGCGTCGGACAGGGGGTATGGCTACACCTTC
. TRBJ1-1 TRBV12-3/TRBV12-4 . CASSSQARGAFF TGTGCCAGCAGTAGTCAGGCCAGGGGAGCTTTCTTT
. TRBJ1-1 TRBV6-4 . CASSDSGEDTEAFF TGTGCCAGCAGTGACTCAGGGGAGGACACTGAAGCTTTCTTT
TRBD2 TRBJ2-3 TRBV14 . CASSQELLAGGSTDTQYF TGTGCCAGCAGCCAAGAACTCCTAGCGGGAGGGTCCACAGATACGCAGTATTTT
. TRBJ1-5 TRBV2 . CASRAQGRGNQPQHF TGTGCCAGCAGAGCTCAGGGAAGGGGCAATCAGCCCCAGCATTTT
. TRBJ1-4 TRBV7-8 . CASSLGRNEKLFF TGTGCCAGCAGCTTGGGCAGGAATGAAAAACTGTTTTTT
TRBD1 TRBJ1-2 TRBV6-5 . CASSPGQGIGYGYTF TGTGCCAGCAGTCCCGGACAGGGAATTGGCTATGGCTACACCTTC
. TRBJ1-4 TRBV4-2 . CASSQEKWWGRENEKLFF TGTGCCAGCAGCCAAGAAAAGTGGTGGGGCAGGGAGAATGAAAAACTGTTTTTT
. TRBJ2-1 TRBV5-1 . CASSLAARRGEQFF TGCGCCAGCAGCTTGGCAGCGAGGAGAGGTGAGCAGTTCTTC
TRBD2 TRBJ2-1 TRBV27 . CATGSLAGALEQFF TGTGCCACCGGTTCACTAGCGGGAGCATTAGAGCAGTTCTTC
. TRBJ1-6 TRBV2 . CASQTEGTSPLHF TGTGCCAGCCAAACGGAGGGGACCTCACCCCTCCACTTT
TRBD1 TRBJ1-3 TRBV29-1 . CSVEDWKGAGNTIYF TGCAGCGTTGAAGATTGGAAGGGGGCCGGAAACACCATATATTTT
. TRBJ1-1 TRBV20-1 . CSASITGAFF TGCAGTGCTAGTATTACGGGAGCTTTCTTT
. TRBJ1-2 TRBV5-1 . CASRAGSYGYTF TGCGCCAGCAGGGCGGGGAGCTATGGCTACACCTTC
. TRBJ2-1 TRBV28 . CASRKGILRYNEQFF TGTGCCAGCAGGAAGGGAATTCTGAGGTACAATGAGCAGTTCTTC
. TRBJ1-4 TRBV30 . CAWNAAGQGYEKLFF TGTGCCTGGAACGCCGCCGGGCAGGGCTATGAAAAACTGTTTTTT
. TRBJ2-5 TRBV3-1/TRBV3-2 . CASSRLQRGYQETQYF TGTGCCAGCAGCCGCCTACAAAGAGGGTACCAAGAGACCCAGTACTTC
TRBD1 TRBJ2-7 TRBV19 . CASSTWAGGFYEQYF TGTGCCAGTAGTACCTGGGCAGGGGGTTTCTACGAGCAGTACTTC
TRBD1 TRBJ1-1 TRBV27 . CASSFRQGAEAFF TGTGCCAGCAGTTTCAGACAGGGGGCTGAAGCTTTCTTT
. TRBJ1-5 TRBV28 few CAVTGSDQPQHF TGTGCCGTAACAGGGTCAGATCAGCCCCAGCATTTT
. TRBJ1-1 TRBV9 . CASSVAGRAGKPAEAFF TGTGCCAGCAGCGTAGCCGGTCGAGCCGGGAAACCCGCTGAAGCTTTCTTT
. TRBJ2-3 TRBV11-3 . CASSPSPVDTQYF TGTGCCAGCAGCCCCTCCCCCGTGGATACGCAGTATTTT
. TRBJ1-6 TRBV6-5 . CASSYNPGAGSPLHF TGTGCCAGCAGTTACAATCCTGGCGCAGGGTCACCCCTCCACTTT
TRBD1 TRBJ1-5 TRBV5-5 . CASSRTGGRGQPQHF TGTGCCAGCAGCCGGACAGGGGGCAGGGGGCAGCCCCAGCATTTT